This T cell receptor delta chain was sequenced in a study of gamma-delta chains in newborns, infants, children. Whole-study context: Microbial exposure reportedly drives polyclonal innate γδ T cell expansion after birth.

TCRdb re-analyzed the reads via CATT. The data hold approximately 5,400 delta-chain clones, with less than 20% observed a single time. Remarks on this clone: Within the sample, other DNA sequences also encode this same CDR3.

Germline V gives CDR1 GEAIGNYY, CDR2 EKD. V dropped 0 bases and J dropped 0; count of bases not matched to a gene: 7. CDR3 size: 20 residues. The sample consisted of blood. The clonotype originates from a child who was a newborn, infant or young child, either healthy, febrile or measles-vaccinated (not recorded which). V is TRDV2 and J is TRDJ3; 10 bases line up with TRDD3. CDR3 residues: CACDTGWGIPSSWDTRQMFF. DNA for the CDR3: TGTGCCTGTGACACCGGTTGGGGGATACCGAGCTCCTGGGACACCCGACAGATGTTTTTC.